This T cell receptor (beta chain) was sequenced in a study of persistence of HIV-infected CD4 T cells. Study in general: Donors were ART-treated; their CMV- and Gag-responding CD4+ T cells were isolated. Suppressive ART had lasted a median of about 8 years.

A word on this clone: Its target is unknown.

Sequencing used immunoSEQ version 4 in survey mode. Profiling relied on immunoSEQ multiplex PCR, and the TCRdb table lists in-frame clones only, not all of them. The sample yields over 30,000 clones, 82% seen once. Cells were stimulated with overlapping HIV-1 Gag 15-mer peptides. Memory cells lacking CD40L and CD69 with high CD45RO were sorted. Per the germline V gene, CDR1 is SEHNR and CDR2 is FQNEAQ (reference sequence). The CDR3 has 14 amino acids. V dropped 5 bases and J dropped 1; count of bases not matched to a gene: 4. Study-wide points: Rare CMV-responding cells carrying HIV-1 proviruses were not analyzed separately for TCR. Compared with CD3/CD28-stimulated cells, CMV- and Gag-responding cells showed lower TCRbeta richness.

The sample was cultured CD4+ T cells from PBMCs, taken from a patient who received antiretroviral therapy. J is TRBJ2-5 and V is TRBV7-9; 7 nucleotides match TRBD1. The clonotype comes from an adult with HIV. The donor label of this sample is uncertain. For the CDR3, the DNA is TGTGCCAGCAGCCGCGGACAGGTCCAAGAGACCCAGTACTTC. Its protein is CASSRGQVQETQYF.